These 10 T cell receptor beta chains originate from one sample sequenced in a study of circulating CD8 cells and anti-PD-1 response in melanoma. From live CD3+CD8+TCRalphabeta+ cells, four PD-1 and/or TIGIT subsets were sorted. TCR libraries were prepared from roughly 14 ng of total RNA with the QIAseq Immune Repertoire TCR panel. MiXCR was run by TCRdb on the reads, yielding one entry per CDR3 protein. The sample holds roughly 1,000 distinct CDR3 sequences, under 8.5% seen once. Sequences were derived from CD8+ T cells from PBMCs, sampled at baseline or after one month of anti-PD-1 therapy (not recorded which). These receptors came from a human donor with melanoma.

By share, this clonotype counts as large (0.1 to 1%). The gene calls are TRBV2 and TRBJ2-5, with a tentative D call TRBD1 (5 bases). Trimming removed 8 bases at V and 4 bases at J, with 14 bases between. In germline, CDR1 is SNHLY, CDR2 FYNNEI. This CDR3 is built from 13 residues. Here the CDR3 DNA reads TGTGCCAGCGAAGGGGTGAGAGGAGAGACCCAGTACTTC. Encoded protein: CASEGVRGETQYF.

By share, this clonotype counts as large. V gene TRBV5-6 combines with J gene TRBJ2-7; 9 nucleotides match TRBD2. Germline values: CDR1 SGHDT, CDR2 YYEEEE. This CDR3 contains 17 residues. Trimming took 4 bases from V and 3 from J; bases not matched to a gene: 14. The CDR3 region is CASSPGGLAGIFYEQYF. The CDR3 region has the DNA TGTGCCAGCAGCCCGGGGGGGCTAGCGGGGATATTCTACGAGCAGTACTTC.

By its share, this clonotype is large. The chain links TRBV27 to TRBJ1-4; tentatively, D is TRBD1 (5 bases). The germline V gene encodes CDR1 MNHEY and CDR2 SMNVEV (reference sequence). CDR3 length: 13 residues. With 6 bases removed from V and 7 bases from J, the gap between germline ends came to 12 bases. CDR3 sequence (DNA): TGTGCCAGCAGGGAGGGGATCGGTGAAAAACTGTTTTTT. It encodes CASREGIGEKLFF.

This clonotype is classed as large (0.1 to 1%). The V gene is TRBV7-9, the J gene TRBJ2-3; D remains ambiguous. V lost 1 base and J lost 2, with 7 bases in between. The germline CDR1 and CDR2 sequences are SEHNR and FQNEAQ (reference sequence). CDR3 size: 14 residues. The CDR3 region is CASSLEGTTDTQYF. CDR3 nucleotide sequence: TGTGCCAGCAGCTTAGAGGGCACCACAGATACGCAGTATTTT. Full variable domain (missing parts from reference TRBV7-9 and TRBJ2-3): DTGVSQNPRHKITKRGQNVTFRCDPISEHNRLYWYRQTLGQGPEFLTYFQNEAQLEKSRLLSDRFSAERPKGSFSTLEIQRTEQGDSAMYLCASSLEGTTDTQYFGPGTRLTVL.

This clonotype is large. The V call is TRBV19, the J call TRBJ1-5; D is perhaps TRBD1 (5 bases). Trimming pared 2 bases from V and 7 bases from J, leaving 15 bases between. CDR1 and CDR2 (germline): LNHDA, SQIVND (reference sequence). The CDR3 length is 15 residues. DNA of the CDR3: TGTGCCAGTAGTATATCCAGGGCTGGGCAACAGCCCCAGCATTTT. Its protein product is CASSISRAGQQPQHF.

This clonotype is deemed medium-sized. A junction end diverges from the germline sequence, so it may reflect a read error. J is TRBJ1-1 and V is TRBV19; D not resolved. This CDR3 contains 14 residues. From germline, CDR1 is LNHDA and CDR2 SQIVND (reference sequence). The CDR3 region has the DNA TGTGCCAGTAGTATGATGGGCACGGGCACTGAAGCTCTCTTT. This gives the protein CASSMMGTGTEALF.

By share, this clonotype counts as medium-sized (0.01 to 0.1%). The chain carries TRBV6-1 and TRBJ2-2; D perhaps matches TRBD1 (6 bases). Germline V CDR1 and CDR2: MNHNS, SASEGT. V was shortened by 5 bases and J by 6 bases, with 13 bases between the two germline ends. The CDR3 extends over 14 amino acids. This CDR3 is CASSWDMAAGELFF. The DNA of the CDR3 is TGTGCCAGCAGTTGGGACATGGCGGCCGGGGAGCTGTTTTTT.

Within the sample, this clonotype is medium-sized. The CDR3 loop is CASRRQTLYEQYF. As DNA, the CDR3 is TGTGCCAGCAGACGTCAGACGCTCTACGAGCAGTACTTC. V and J are TRBV2 and TRBJ2-7; the D is unclear. In germline, CDR1 is SNHLY, CDR2 FYNNEI. Deletions cut 6 bases from V and 3 bases from J, with 12 bases between. This CDR3 comprises 13 residues.

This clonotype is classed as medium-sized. The CDR3 sequence: CASSILMYEQFF. The CDR3 DNA is TGTGCCAGTAGTATCCTTATGTACGAGCAGTTCTTC. The rearrangement joins TRBV19 to TRBJ2-1, with D unclear. V was cut by 3 bases and J by 10 bases, with 10 bases left in between. The CDR3 extends over 12 amino acids. The germline CDR1 and CDR2 sequences are LNHDA and SQIVND (reference sequence).

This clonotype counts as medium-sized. CDR3 sequence (DNA): TGTGCCACCAGTGACCAGACCTACGAGCAGTACTTC. It encodes CATSDQTYEQYF. The chain links TRBV24-1 to TRBJ2-7; no clear D. The CDR3 is made up of 12 amino acids. CDR1 is KGHDR and CDR2 is SFDVKD in the germline V gene. V gave up 4 bases and J gave up 2 bases, with 5 bases separating them.